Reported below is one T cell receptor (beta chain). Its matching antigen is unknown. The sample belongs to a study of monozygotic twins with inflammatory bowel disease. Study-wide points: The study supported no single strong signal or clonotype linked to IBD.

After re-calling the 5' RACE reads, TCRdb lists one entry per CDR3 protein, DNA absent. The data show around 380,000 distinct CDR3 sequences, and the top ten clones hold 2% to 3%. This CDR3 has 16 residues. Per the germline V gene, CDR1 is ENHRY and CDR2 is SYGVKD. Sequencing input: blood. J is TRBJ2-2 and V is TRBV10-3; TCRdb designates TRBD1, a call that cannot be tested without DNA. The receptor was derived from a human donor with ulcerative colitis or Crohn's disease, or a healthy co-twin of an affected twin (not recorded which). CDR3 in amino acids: CATLGENSANTGELFF.